The rows below give T cell receptor beta chains drawn from one sample of a study of OX40 agonist ivuxolimab in advanced cancers. This table comes from immunoSEQ multiplex PCR, and its TCRdb copy is limited to in-frame clones, with some not included. The sample has tens of thousands of clones, about 88% seen once; the top ten hold 0.3% to 0.45%. Sample: CD4+ or CD8+ T cells sorted from blood, taken in a trial of the OX40 agonist ivuxolimab. Every receptor here comes from an adult with an advanced solid tumor such as melanoma, head and neck, liver or kidney cancer. Both conserved end residues are part of each CDR3. The D gene is left open where the match is weak. Not all rows give a size; the values are once, few, many and, for expanded clones, a class.

NA	TRBJ2-7	TRBD1	TRBV5-4	CASSTRDRPYEQYF
NA	TRBJ2-7	NA	TRBV7-9	CASSSTYGGNYEQYF
NA	TRBJ2-7	NA	TRBV7-9	CASSLADEQYF
NA	TRBJ2-5	NA	TRBV28	CASSSLHGVQYF
NA	TRBJ2-7	TRBD2	TRBV19	CASSSPSGGTYEQYF
NA	TRBJ1-2	TRBD1	TRBV4-3	CASSSAPGTANGYTF
NA	TRBJ2-3	TRBD1	TRBV11-2	CASSLVQGADTQYF
NA	TRBJ1-1	NA	TRBV5-1	CASSLASSGSEAFF
NA	TRBJ1-1	NA	TRBV7-9	CASSLLLGPQGFGTEAFF
NA	TRBJ1-5	NA	TRBV21-1	CASSKGGRQGLNQPQHF
NA	TRBJ2-7	NA	TRBV15	CATSRDPGYEQYF
NA	TRBJ1-1	NA	TRBV5-1	CASSSGGTGFQNTEAFF
few	TRBJ1-5	TRBD1	TRBV4-3	CASSPDRVYQPQHF
NA	TRBJ1-2	NA	TRBV7-2	CASSLDSGPFYGYTF
NA	TRBJ1-1	TRBD1	TRBV27	CASSFSGSPVRGRDTEAFF
NA	TRBJ1-2	NA	TRBV5-1	CASSLEGGRSGGYTF
NA	TRBJ2-2	NA	TRBV27	CASSLGQTNTGELFF
NA	TRBJ2-6	NA	TRBV27	CASSDWGSGANVLTF
NA	TRBJ1-5	NA	TRBV30	CAWSSRWEQPQHF
once	TRBJ1-2	NA	TRBV6-6	CASSYSSSSHYGYTF
NA	TRBJ2-7	TRBD1	TRBV15	CATSTGPNEQYF
NA	TRBJ2-7	NA	TRBV28	CASSLGGLRYEQYF
NA	TRBJ2-7	NA	TRBV6-5	CASSPTGRGRGYF
NA	TRBJ2-7	TRBD1	TRBV30	CAWSGTGGEQYF
NA	TRBJ2-1	NA	TRBV7-2	CASSYELLYNEQFF
NA	TRBJ2-7	NA	TRBV5-1	CASSLSAEWVDEQYF
NA	TRBJ1-6	TRBD1	TRBV5-1	CASKGQNLLTLHF
NA	TRBJ2-1	NA	TRBV13	CASSLESGGPRQFF
NA	TRBJ2-2	TRBD2	TRBV5-1	CASSWTLAGDPGELFF